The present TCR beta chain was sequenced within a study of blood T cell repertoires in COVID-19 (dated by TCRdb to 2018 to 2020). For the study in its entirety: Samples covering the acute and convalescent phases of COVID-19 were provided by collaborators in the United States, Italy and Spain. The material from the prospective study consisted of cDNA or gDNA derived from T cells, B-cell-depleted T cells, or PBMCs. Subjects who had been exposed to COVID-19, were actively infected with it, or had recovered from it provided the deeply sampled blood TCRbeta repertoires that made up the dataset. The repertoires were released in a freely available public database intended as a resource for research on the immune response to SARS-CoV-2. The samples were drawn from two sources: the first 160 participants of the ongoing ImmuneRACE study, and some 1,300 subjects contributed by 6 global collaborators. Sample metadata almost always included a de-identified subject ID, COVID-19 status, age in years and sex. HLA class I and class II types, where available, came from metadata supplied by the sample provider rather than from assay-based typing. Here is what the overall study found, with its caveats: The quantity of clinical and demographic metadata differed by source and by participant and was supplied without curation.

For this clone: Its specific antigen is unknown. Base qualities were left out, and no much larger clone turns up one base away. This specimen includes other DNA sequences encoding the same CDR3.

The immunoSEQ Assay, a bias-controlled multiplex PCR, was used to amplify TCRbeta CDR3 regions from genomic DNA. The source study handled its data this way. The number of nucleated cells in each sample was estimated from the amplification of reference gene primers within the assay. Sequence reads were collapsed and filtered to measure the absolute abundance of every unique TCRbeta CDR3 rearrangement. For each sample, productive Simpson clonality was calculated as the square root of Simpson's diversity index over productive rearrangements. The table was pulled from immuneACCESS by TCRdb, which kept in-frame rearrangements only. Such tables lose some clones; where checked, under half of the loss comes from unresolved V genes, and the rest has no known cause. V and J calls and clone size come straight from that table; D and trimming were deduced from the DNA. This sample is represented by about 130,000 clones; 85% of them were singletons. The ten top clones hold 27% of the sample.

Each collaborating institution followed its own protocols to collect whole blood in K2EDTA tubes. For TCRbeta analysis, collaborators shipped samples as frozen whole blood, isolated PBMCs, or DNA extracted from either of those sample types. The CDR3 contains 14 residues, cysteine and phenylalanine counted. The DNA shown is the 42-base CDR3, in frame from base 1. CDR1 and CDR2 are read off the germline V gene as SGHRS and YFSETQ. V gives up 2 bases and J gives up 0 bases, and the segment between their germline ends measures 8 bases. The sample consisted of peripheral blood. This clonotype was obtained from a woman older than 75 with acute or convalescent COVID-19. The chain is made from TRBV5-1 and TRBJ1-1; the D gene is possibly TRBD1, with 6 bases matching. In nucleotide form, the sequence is TGCGCCAGCAGCTTAGGACAGATGAACACTGAAGCTTTCTTT. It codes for CASSLGQMNTEAFF.